The present entry profiles one T cell receptor (beta chain) with its context. No cognate antigen has been identified for it. One junction end does not reproduce the germline sequence, and a read error may be involved. Amplification of full-length TCR variable regions was done by 5' RACE PCR using constant-region reverse primers, and this step was followed by semi-nested PCR with Nested Universal Primer A. The ReliaPrep RNA Cell Miniprep System was used to extract total RNA, which was then reverse transcribed into 5'RACE-ready cDNA with the SMARTer RACE 5'/3' Kit. Multiplex adaptors were used to barcode full-length TCR alpha and beta libraries, and the barcoded libraries were sequenced on an Illumina MiSeq. Turning to the authors' computational methods: For each of nine subset-tissue groups, sequencing data from the five patients were pooled, and the groups were compared by unsupervised clustering of TCR gene usage. The Morisita-Horn index was used to calculate repertoire similarity, with shared sequences weighted according to their contribution to each repertoire. TCRdb cleaned the public reads at Q25 with fastp, built clones with MiXCR and kept in-frame beta chains. Each entry merges the rows of one CDR3 protein and shows their most common DNA and genes. V and J calls and clone size were set by TCRdb, not the authors. The sample table lists fewer than 10,000 distinct CDR3 sequences, approximately 40% of them with a count of one. Together, the top ten hold around 7% of the sample.

The CDR3 starts with the cysteine, ends with the phenylalanine, and has 16 residues. The kept DNA is CDR3 alone, 48 bases in frame from the first base. Sequences SGHRS (CDR1) and YFSETQ (CDR2) are obtained from the germline V gene. The memory CD4+ T cell population was isolated based on a CD4+CD45RO+CD25- phenotype. Tregs, naive and memory CD4+ T cells from tumor, blood and ipsilateral draining lymph nodes of five breast cancer patients underwent full-length TCR alpha and beta sequencing. Tumor tissue, along with lymph nodes from ipsilateral axillary dissection, was perfused with PBS, minced, and then digested using collagenase I and hyaluronidase. Sorted cell populations were confirmed by FACS to exceed 90% purity. The data were taken from a study (dated by TCRdb to 2015 to 2017). At the level of the whole study: Whether tumor-infiltrating Tregs in breast cancer are recruited from blood Tregs or converted in situ from other CD4+ T cell subsets was tested. Study-wide findings and limitations: Tumor memory CD4+ T cell TCR gene usage was found to cluster with blood and lymph node memory CD4+ cells and with lymph node naive CD4+ cells. The validation in the larger cohort was limited to a single TCR beta V-J rearrangement instead of whole repertoires. The greatest overlap of tumor-infiltrating Treg TCR alpha and beta sequences was observed with tumor naive CD4+ T cells, followed by blood naive CD4+ T cells.

This TCR came from a female donor with breast cancer. The sequence links TRBV5-1 to TRBJ1-6, with 7 bases matching TRBD1. Sequencing was performed on tumor-infiltrating memory CD4+ T cells sorted from the breast tumor. The cell subset or site label, read with the paper, signifies: memory CD4+ T cells, CD4+CD45RO+CD25-. The CDR3 corresponds to CASSPATGSHNSPLRF. At the DNA level, the sequence is TGCGCCAGCAGCCCCGCGACAGGGTCCCATAATTCACCCCTCCGCTTT.